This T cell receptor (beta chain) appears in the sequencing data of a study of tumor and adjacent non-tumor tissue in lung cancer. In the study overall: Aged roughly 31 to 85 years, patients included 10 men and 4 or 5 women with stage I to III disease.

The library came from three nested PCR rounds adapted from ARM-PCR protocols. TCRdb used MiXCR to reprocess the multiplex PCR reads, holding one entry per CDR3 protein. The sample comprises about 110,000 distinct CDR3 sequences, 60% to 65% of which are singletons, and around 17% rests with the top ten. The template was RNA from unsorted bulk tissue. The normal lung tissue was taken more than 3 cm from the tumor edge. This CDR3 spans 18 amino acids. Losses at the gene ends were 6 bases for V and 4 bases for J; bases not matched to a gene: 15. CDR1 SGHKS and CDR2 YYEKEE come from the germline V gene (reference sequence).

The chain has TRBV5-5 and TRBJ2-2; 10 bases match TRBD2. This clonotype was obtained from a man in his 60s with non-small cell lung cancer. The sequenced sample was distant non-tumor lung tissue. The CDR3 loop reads CASTDSVSGLAATGELFF. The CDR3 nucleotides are TGTGCCAGCACCGACTCAGTTAGCGGACTAGCGGCCACCGGGGAGCTGTTTTTT.